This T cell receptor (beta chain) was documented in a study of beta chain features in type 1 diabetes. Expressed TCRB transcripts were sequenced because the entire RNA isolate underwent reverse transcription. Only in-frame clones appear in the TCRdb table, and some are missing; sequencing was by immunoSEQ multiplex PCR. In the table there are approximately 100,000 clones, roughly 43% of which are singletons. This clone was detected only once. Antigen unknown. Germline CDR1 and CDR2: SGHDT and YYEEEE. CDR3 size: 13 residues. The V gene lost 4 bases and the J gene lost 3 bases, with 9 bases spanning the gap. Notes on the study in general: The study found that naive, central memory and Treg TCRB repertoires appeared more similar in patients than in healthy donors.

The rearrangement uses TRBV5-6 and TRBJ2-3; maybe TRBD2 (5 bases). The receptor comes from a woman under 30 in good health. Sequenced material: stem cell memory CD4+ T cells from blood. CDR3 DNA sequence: TGTGCCAGCAGCCCCACGGGGACAGATACGCAGTATTTT. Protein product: CASSPTGTDTQYF.